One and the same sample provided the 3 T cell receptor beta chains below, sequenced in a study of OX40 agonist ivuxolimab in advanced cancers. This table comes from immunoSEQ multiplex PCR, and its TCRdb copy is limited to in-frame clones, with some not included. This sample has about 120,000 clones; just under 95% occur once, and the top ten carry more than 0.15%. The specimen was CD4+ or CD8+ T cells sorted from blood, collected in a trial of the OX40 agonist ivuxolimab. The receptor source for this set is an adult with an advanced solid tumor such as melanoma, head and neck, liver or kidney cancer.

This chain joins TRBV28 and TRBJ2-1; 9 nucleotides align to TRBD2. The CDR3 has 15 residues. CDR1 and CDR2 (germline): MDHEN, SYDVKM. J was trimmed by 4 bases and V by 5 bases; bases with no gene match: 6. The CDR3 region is CASSPRGGPYNEQFF. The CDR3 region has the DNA TGTGCCAGCAGTCCGCGGGGGGGCCCATACAATGAGCAGTTCTTC.

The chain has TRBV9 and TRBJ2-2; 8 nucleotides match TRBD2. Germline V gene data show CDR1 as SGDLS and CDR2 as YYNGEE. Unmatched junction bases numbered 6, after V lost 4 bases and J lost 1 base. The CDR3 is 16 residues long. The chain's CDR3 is CASSFQAGGNTGELFF. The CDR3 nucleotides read TGTGCCAGCAGCTTCCAGGCGGGGGGGAACACCGGGGAGCTGTTTTTT.

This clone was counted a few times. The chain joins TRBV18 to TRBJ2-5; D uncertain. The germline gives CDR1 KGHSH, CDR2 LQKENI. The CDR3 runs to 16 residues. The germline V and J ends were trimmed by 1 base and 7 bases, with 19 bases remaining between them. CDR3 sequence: CASSPQGIDPRGTQYF. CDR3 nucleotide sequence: TGTGCCAGCTCACCACAGGGTATCGACCCCCGAGGGACCCAGTACTTC.